A selection of T cell receptor beta chains follows, all from one sample in a study of T-cell memory formation after mild COVID-19. MiXCR was run by TCRdb on the 5' RACE reads, yielding one entry per CDR3 protein. The repertoire holds fewer than 650,000 distinct CDR3 sequences, 15% to 20% seen once, with around 8.1% in the top ten. Sequencing input: PBMCs or a T cell subset sorted from them (not recorded which). The receptor source for this set is an adult woman who had mild COVID-19 (a few samples of this study predate the infection). Cell type and time point are not known. CDR3s include the opening cysteine and the closing phenylalanine or tryptophan. The D gene is left open where the match is weak. A clone size is listed for some rows: how often the clone was seen (once, few, many), or a class if it is expanded.

D	length	V	J	size	CDR3	DNA
-	13	TRBV5-5	TRBJ2-7	-	CASSSDLPYEQYF	TGTGCCAGCAGCTCTGATCTCCCCTACGAGCAGTACTTC
-	15	TRBV6-1	TRBJ1-1	few	CASRVPGLWNTEAFF	TGTGCCAGCAGAGTACCGGGCCTATGGAACACTGAAGCTTTCTTT
-	17	TRBV2	TRBJ2-3	few	CASMGRGLAGGTDTQYF	TGTGCCAGCATGGGGAGGGGGCTAGCGGGCGGCACAGATACGCAGTATTTT
-	17	TRBV24-1	TRBJ2-6	-	CATSDYQGLSGANVLTF	TGTGCCACCAGTGATTATCAGGGTCTATCTGGGGCCAACGTCCTGACTTTC
-	10	TRBV14	TRBJ2-5	few	CASSHRRLYF	TGTGCCAGCAGCCACCGCCGCCTGTACTTC
-	17	TRBV9	TRBJ2-1	-	CASSTSSGPARGNEQFF	TGTGCCAGCAGCACGAGTAGTGGCCCGGCCCGTGGGAATGAGCAGTTCTTC
-	15	TRBV25-1	TRBJ2-6	-	CASSTAYSGANVLTF	TGTGCCAGCAGCACAGCGTACTCTGGGGCCAACGTCCTGACTTTC
TRBD2	16	TRBV12-3/TRBV12-4	TRBJ2-7	-	CASSLGGLAGSYEQYF	TGTGCCAGCAGTTTGGGAGGACTAGCGGGATCTTACGAGCAGTACTTC
-	13	TRBV7-9	TRBJ1-3	few	CASSPGAGNTIYF	TGTGCCAGCAGCCCCGGGGCAGGAAACACCATATATTTT
-	14	TRBV20-1	TRBJ2-7	-	CSARDSVSGYEQYF	TGCAGTGCTAGAGATTCGGTTTCGGGATACGAGCAGTACTTC
-	18	TRBV11-2	TRBJ2-2	-	CASSLGSPGHIGNGELFF	TGTGCCAGCAGCTTAGGCTCCCCGGGTCACATCGGTAACGGGGAGCTGTTTTTT
-	13	TRBV15	TRBJ1-1	-	CATSSQANTEAFF	TGTGCCACCAGCTCACAGGCGAACACTGAAGCTTTCTTT
-	13	TRBV12-3/TRBV12-4	TRBJ2-7	many	CASSLGRAYEQYF	TGTGCCAGCAGTTTAGGCAGGGCCTACGAGCAGTACTTC
TRBD2	18	TRBV3-1	TRBJ2-3	few	CASSPGLTSSSSADTQYF	TGTGCCAGCAGCCCTGGATTGACTAGCTCGTCGAGCGCAGATACGCAGTATTTT
-	13	TRBV11-2	TRBJ2-3	-	CACSAEITDVLYF	TGTGCCTGCAGCGCGGAGATCACAGATGTGCTGTATTTT
-	21	TRBV7-6	TRBJ2-7	-	CASSLAVLVGRGSTFSYEQYF	TGTGCCAGCAGCTTAGCAGTTTTGGTGGGCCGTGGCTCGACCTTCTCCTACGAGCAGTACTTC
TRBD1	14	TRBV5-6	TRBJ1-2	-	CASRPLTGNYGYTF	TGTGCCAGCAGACCCCTGACAGGGAACTATGGCTACACCTTC
-	18	TRBV7-9	TRBJ2-1	few	CASSLGIRGPPHHNEQFF	TGTGCCAGCAGCTTAGGGATACGGGGACCCCCTCACCACAATGAGCAGTTCTTC
-	15	TRBV5-6	TRBJ1-1	-	CASSLNQGITTEAFF	TGTGCCAGCAGCTTGAATCAGGGGATAACAACTGAAGCTTTCTTT
TRBD1	15	TRBV18	TRBJ1-4	-	CASSPRQGANEKLFF	TGTGCCAGCTCACCTCGACAGGGGGCTAATGAAAAACTGTTTTTT
TRBD2	13	TRBV5-1	TRBJ2-7	-	CASTAGGIYEQYF	TGCGCCAGCACCGCGGGGGGAATTTACGAGCAGTACTTC
TRBD1	16	TRBV7-9	TRBJ1-1	-	CASSMTFTGVVTEAFF	TGTGCCAGCAGCATGACGTTTACAGGGGTAGTCACTGAAGCTTTCTTT
-	13	TRBV30	TRBJ1-3	-	CAWTQGVGNTIYF	TGTGCCTGGACCCAAGGGGTAGGAAACACCATATATTTT
-	15	TRBV19	TRBJ1-1	few	CASSIQGTLNTEAFF	TGTGCCAGTAGTATCCAAGGGACATTGAACACTGAAGCTTTCTTT
-	13	TRBV4-2	TRBJ1-3	-	CASSQAGANTIYF	TGTGCCAGCAGCCAAGCCGGGGCGAACACCATATATTTT
TRBD1	16	TRBV24-1	TRBJ2-1	few	CATSDLEGAGGNEQFF	TGTGCCACCAGTGATTTGGAGGGGGCAGGGGGCAATGAGCAGTTCTTC
TRBD2	14	TRBV7-2	TRBJ2-3	-	CASSFLNREGTQYF	TGTGCCAGCAGCTTTCTGAATAGGGAGGGTACGCAGTATTTT
-	16	TRBV12-3/TRBV12-4	TRBJ1-5	-	CASSLVHGESNQPQHF	TGTGCCAGCAGTTTAGTACACGGGGAAAGCAATCAGCCCCAGCATTTT
-	15	TRBV20-1	TRBJ2-3	few	CSALRTSPSTDTQYF	TGCAGTGCCCTCAGAACTAGCCCCAGCACAGATACGCAGTATTTT
-	14	TRBV11-2	TRBJ2-5	many	CASSPGTPGETQYF	TGTGCCAGCAGCCCCGGGACCCCGGGCGAGACCCAGTACTTC
TRBD2	17	TRBV14	TRBJ2-7	few	CASSKRIAGGPSYEQYF	TGTGCCAGCAGCAAGAGGATAGCGGGAGGCCCCTCCTACGAGCAGTACTTC
-	14	TRBV12-3/TRBV12-4	TRBJ1-6	few	CASSYVGPNSPLHF	TGTGCCAGCAGTTATGTGGGTCCAAATTCACCCCTCCACTTT
-	14	TRBV27	TRBJ2-6	few	CASSYGSGANVLTF	TGTGCCAGCAGTTACGGGTCTGGGGCCAACGTCCTGACTTTC
TRBD2	17	TRBV4-1	TRBJ2-3	few	CASSQDWPSGEADTQYF	TGCGCCAGCAGCCAAGATTGGCCTAGCGGGGAGGCAGATACGCAGTATTTT
-	20	TRBV4-1	TRBJ2-6	-	CASSLDPPGVRGSGANVLTF	TGCGCCAGCAGCTTAGATCCGCCAGGAGTGCGTGGCTCTGGGGCCAACGTCCTGACTTTC
-	13	TRBV6-5	TRBJ1-2	-	CASSYSRAVGYTF	TGTGCCAGCAGTTACTCCCGAGCAGTTGGCTACACCTTC
-	13	TRBV6-2/TRBV6-3	TRBJ2-3	few	CASREQGLDTQYF	TGTGCCAGCAGGGAACAGGGACTTGATACGCAGTATTTT
TRBD2	16	TRBV7-2	TRBJ2-3	many	CASSLVAGGSTDTQYF	TGTGCCAGCAGCTTAGTGGCGGGAGGTTCGACAGATACGCAGTATTTT
TRBD2	16	TRBV6-5	TRBJ2-1	-	CASSYTSGSLGNEQFF	TGTGCCAGCAGTTACACTAGCGGGAGCCTCGGCAATGAGCAGTTCTTC
-	16	TRBV7-9	TRBJ2-1	-	CASSSPGVGGYNEQFF	TGTGCCAGCAGCTCCCCGGGAGTTGGGGGCTACAATGAGCAGTTCTTC
TRBD1	13	TRBV20-1	TRBJ1-3	once	CSAPDRGGNTIYF	TGCAGTGCTCCCGACAGGGGAGGAAACACCATATATTTT
TRBD1	15	TRBV2	TRBJ2-3	few	CASTRDRGHADTQYF	TGTGCCAGCACCCGGGACAGGGGGCACGCAGATACGCAGTATTTT
-	13	TRBV9	TRBJ1-1	-	CASSEGPNTEAFF	TGTGCCAGCAGCGAGGGCCCGAACACTGAAGCTTTCTTT
-	16	TRBV27	TRBJ2-1	-	CASSKTGTGSYNEQFF	TGTGCCAGCAGTAAAACCGGGACCGGGTCCTACAATGAGCAGTTCTTC
TRBD2	13	TRBV2	TRBJ2-1	-	CASLSGAGVKQFF	TGTGCCAGCCTCAGCGGAGCGGGAGTAAAACAGTTCTTC
-	13	TRBV12-3/TRBV12-4	TRBJ2-3	many	CASSPGQRDTQYF	TGTGCCAGCAGCCCTGGACAGCGAGATACGCAGTATTTT
TRBD1	17	TRBV6-5	TRBJ1-4	few	CASSGRQGVTTNEKLFF	TGTGCCAGCAGTGGCAGACAGGGTGTAACAACTAATGAAAAACTGTTTTTT
TRBD2	14	TRBV12-3/TRBV12-4	TRBJ2-1	-	CASSSSGGVDEQFF	TGTGCCAGCAGCTCTAGCGGGGGGGTCGATGAGCAGTTCTTC
-	16	TRBV6-1	TRBJ1-6	few	CASNGQEAGRGSPLHF	TGTGCCAGCAACGGGCAGGAGGCAGGAAGAGGATCACCCCTCCACTTT
-	17	TRBV20-1	TRBJ2-1	-	CSARRPDGGGLYNEQFF	TGCAGTGCTAGACGCCCGGACGGGGGTGGCCTGTACAATGAGCAGTTCTTC
TRBD1	14	TRBV7-9	TRBJ2-3	few	CASSWDRSTDTQYF	TGTGCCAGCAGCTGGGACAGAAGCACAGATACGCAGTATTTT
TRBD2	15	TRBV5-6	TRBJ2-7	-	CASSLELAGSQEQYF	TGTGCCAGCAGCTTAGAACTAGCGGGATCTCAAGAGCAGTACTTC
TRBD1	12	TRBV7-9	TRBJ2-1	-	CASSYSDRVQFF	TGTGCCAGCAGCTACAGCGACAGGGTCCAGTTCTTC
TRBD1	16	TRBV6-2/TRBV6-3	TRBJ1-5	-	CASSYSFRGPNQPQHF	TGTGCCAGCAGTTACTCGTTCAGGGGGCCGAATCAGCCCCAGCATTTT
-	13	TRBV24-1	TRBJ1-5	-	CATSGLSGQPQHF	TGTGCCACCAGTGGACTGAGCGGCCAGCCCCAGCATTTT
-	13	TRBV20-1	TRBJ2-5	-	CSARRTVGETQYF	TGCAGTGCTAGGAGGACAGTTGGGGAGACCCAGTACTTC
-	15	TRBV4-2	TRBJ2-1	-	CASSQGLASGYEQFF	TGTGCCAGCAGCCAAGGGCTAGCGTCTGGCTATGAGCAGTTCTTC